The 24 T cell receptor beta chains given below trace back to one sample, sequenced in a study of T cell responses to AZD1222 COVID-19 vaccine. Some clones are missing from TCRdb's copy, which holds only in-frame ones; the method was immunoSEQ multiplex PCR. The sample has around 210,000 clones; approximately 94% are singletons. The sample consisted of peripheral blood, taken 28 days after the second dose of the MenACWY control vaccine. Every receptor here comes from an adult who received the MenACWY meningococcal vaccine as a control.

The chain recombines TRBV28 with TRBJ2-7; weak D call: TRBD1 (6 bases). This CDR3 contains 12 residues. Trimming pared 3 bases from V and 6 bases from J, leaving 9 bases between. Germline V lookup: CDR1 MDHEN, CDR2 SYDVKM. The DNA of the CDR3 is TGTGCCAGCAGTTTTTTCAGGGGCGAGCAGTACTTC. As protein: CASSFFRGEQYF. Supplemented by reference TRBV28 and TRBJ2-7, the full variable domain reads DVKVTQSSRYLVKRTGEKVFLECVQDMDHENMFWYRQDPGLGLRLIYFSYDVKMKEKGDIPEGYSVSREKKERFSLILESASTNQTSMYLCASSFFRGEQYFGPGTRLTVT.

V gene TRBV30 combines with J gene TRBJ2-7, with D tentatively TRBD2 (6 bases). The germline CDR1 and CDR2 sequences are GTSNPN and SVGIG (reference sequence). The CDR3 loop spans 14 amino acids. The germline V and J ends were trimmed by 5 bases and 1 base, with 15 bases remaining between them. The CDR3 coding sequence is TGTGCCTGGGAAAACCCACGGGGGTCCTACGAGCAGTACTTC. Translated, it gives CAWENPRGSYEQYF.

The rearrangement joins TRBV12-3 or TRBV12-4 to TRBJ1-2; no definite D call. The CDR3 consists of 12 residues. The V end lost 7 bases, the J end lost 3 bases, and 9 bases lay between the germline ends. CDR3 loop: CASTRADYGYTF. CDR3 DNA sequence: TGTGCCAGCACGAGGGCGGACTATGGCTACACCTTC.

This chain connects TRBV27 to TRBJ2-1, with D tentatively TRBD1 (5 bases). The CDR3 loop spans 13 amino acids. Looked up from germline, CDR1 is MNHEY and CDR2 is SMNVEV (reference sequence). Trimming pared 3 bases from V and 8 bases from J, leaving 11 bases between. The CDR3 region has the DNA TGTGCCAGCAGTTTTGTGCAGGGCCATGAGCAGTTCTTC. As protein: CASSFVQGHEQFF.

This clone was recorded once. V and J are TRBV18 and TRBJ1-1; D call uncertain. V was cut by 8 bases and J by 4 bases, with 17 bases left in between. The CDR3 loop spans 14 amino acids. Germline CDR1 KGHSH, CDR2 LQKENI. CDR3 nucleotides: TGTGCCAGCGGACCAGGTTTAAGGCGCACTGAAGCTTTCTTT. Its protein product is CASGPGLRRTEAFF.

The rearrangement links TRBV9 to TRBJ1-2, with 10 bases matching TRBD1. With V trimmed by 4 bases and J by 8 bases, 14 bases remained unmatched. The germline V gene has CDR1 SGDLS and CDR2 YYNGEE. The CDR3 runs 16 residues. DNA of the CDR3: TGTGCCAGCAGCATGCCGGGACAGGGGACCGAGTGGGGCTACACCTTC. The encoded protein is CASSMPGQGTEWGYTF.

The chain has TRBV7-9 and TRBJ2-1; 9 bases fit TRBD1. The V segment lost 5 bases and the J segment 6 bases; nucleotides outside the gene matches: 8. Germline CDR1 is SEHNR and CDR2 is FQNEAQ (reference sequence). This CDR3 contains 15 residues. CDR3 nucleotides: TGTGCCAGCAGCCACGGACAGGGGTCCCTCAATGAGCAGTTCTTC. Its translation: CASSHGQGSLNEQFF. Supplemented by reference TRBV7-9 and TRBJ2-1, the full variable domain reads DTGVSQNPRHKITKRGQNVTFRCDPISEHNRLYWYRQTLGQGPEFLTYFQNEAQLEKSRLLSDRFSAERPKGSFSTLEIQRTEQGDSAMYLCASSHGQGSLNEQFFGPGTRLTVL.

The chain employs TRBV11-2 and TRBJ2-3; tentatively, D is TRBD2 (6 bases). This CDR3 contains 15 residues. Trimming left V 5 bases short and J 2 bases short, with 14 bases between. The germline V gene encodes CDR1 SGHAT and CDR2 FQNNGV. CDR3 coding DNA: TGTGCCAGCAGCGATCAGGGAGGACACACAGATACGCAGTATTTT. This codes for CASSDQGGHTDTQYF. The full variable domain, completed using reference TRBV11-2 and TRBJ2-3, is EAGVAQSPRYKIIEKRQSVAFWCNPISGHATLYWYQQILGQGPKLLIQFQNNGVVDDSQLPKDRFSAERLKGVDSTLKIQPAKLEDSAVYLCASSDQGGHTDTQYFGPGTRLTVL.

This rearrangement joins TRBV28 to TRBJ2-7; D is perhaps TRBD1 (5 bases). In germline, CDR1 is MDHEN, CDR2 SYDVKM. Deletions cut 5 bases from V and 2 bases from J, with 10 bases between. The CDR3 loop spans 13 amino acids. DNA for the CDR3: TGTGCCAGCAGTGGGGCCCAAACCTACGAGCAGTACTTC. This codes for CASSGAQTYEQYF.

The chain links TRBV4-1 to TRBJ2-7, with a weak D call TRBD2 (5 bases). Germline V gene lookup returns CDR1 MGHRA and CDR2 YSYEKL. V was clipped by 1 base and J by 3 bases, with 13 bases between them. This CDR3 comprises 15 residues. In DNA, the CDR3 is TGCGCCAGCAGCCAAGCATCAACCGGGAACTACGAGCAGTACTTC. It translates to CASSQASTGNYEQYF.

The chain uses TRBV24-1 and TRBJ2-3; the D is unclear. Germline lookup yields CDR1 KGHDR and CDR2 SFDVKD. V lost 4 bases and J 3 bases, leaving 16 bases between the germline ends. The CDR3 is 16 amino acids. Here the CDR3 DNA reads TGTGCCACCAGTGACCCTCGCGCGATGGGAACAGATACGCAGTATTTT. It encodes CATSDPRAMGTDTQYF.

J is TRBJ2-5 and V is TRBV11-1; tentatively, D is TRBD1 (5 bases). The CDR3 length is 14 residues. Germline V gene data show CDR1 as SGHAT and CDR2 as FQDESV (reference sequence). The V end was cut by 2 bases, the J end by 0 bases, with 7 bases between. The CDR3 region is CASSLQGYQETQYF. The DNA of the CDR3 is TGTGCCAGCAGCTTACAGGGTTACCAAGAGACCCAGTACTTC.

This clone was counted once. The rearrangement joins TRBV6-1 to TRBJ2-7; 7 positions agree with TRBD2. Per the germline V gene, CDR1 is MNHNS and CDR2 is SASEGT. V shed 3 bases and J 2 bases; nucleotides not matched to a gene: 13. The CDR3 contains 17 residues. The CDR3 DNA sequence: TGTGCCAGCAGTGATGGGGCTACGGGGACTACAACCTACGAGCAGTACTTC. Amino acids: CASSDGATGTTTYEQYF.

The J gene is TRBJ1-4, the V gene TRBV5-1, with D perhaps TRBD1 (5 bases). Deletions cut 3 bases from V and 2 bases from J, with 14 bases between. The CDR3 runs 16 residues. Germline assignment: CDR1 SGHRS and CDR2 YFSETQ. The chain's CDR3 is CASSWGLHTTNEKLFF. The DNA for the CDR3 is TGCGCCAGCAGCTGGGGGTTACATACTACTAATGAAAAACTGTTTTTT.

CDR3 sequence: CASSPRGGAGNQPQHF. The CDR3 bases are TGTGCCAGCAGTCCAAGAGGGGGGGCGGGCAATCAGCCCCAGCATTTT. The chain employs TRBV28 and TRBJ1-5; perhaps TRBD1 as D (6 bases). V lost 5 bases and J lost 2, with 16 bases in between. In germline, CDR1 is MDHEN, CDR2 SYDVKM. The CDR3 contains 16 residues.

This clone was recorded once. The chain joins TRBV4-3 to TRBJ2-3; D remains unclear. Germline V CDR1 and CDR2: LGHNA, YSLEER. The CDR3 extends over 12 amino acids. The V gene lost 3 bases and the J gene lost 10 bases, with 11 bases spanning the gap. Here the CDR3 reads CASSQSNGAQYF. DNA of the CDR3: TGCGCCAGCAGCCAGTCAAACGGTGCGCAGTATTTT.

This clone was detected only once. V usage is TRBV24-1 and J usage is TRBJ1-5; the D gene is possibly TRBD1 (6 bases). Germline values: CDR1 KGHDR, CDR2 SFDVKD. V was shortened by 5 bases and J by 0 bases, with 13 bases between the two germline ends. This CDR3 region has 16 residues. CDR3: CATSARGWGSNQPQHF. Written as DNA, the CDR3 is TGTGCCACCAGTGCCAGGGGATGGGGTAGCAATCAGCCCCAGCATTTT.

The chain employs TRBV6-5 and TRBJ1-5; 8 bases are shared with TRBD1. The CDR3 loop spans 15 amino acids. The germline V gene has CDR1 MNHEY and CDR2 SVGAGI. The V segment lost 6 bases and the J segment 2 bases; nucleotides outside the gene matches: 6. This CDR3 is CASSSGGAGNQPQHF. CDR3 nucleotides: TGTGCCAGCAGCTCAGGGGGCGCGGGCAATCAGCCCCAGCATTTT.

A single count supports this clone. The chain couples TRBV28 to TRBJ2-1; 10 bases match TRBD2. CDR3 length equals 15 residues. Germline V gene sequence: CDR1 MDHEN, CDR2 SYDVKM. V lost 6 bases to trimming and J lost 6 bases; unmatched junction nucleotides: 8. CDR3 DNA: TGTGCCAGCAGCATTTTAGCGGGAGGTTTCAATGAGCAGTTCTTC. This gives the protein CASSILAGGFNEQFF.

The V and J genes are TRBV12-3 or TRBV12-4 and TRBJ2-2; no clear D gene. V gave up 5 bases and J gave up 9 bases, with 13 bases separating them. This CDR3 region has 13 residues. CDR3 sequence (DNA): TGTGCCAGCAGTCCTCGGACGGGCAGGGAGCTGTTTTTT. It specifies CASSPRTGRELFF.

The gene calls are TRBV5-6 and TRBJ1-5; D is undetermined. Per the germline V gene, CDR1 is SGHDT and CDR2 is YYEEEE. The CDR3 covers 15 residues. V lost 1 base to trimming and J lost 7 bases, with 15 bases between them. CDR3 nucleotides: TGTGCCAGCAGCTTGATTTCGGCAGCCGACCAGCCCCAGCATTTT. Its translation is CASSLISAADQPQHF. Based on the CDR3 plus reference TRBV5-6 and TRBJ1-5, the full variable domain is DAGVTQSPTHLIKTRGQQVTLRCSPKSGHDTVSWYQQALGQGPQFIFQYYEEEERQRGNFPDRFSGHQFPNYSSELNVNALLLGDSALYLCASSLISAADQPQHFGDGTRLSIL.

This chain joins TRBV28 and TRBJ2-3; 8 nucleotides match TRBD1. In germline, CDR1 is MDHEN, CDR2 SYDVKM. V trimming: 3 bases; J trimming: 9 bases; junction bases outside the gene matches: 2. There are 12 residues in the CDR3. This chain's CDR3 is CASSFRDRTQYF. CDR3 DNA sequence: TGTGCCAGCAGTTTCAGGGACAGGACGCAGTATTTT.

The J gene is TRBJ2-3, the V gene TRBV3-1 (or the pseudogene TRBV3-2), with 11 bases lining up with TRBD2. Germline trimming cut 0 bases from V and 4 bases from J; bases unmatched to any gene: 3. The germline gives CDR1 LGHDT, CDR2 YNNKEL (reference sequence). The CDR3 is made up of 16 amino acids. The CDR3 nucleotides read TGTGCCAGCAGCCAAGAAACTAGCGGGGGTCCAGATACGCAGTATTTT. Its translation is CASSQETSGGPDTQYF.

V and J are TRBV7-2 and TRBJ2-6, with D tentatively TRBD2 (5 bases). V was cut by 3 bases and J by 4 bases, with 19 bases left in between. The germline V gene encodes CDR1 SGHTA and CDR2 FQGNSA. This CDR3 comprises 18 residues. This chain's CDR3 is CASSFRTNGRRGANVLTF. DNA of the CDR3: TGTGCCAGCAGCTTCCGGACGAATGGCAGGAGGGGGGCCAACGTCCTGACTTTC.